These T cell receptor beta chains were read from a single sample in a study of kidney transplant recipient with SARS-CoV-2 infection. Each CDR3 protein is one row after TCRdb ran MiXCR on the reads. The data contain under 300,000 distinct CDR3 sequences, less than 35% of them singletons. Sequencing used a blood sample, obtained at baseline and on day 111 from a kidney transplant recipient. The source of these receptors is a young adult male patient who had COVID-19 and was a kidney transplant recipient. Some T cells may have come from the graft donor. The CDR3 runs from the conserved cysteine through the conserved F or W. The order of the fields is V gene, J gene, CDR3 protein.

>TRBV29-1|TRBJ2-7
CSVATGSSYEQYF
>TRBV20-1|TRBJ2-5
CSARETSGSPETQYF
>TRBV8-2|TRBJ1-2
CGSRGNDSRKTYGYTF
>TRBV10-3|TRBJ2-2
CAISELRANTGELFF
>TRBV4-1|TRBJ2-7
CASSPAKGGTYEQYF
>TRBV3-1|TRBJ1-3
CASSQDYLRGNTIYF
>TRBV29-1|TRBJ1-4
CSVGGGSNEKLFF
>TRBV14|TRBJ2-2
CASRGGVVGELFF
>TRBV20-1|TRBJ1-5
CSAGTGAWGQPQHF
>TRBV3-1|TRBJ2-1
CASSCLIPISFSEAHYF
>TRBV7-8|TRBJ1-1
CASSFRESYTEAFF
>TRBV3-1|TRBJ2-5
CASSISSPISFSETQYF
>TRBV18|TRBJ1-6
CASSLTEGLNSPLHF
>TRBV7-9|TRBJ2-5
CASSFFGEEETQYF
>TRBV5-4|TRBJ1-2
CASQVGVPGRTYGYTF
>TRBV12-5|TRBJ1-2
CASGVRPLQGKTYGYTF
>TRBV11-3|TRBJ1-2
CASSNGADLGKTYGYTF